Sequencing of this T cell receptor beta chain was carried out in a study of naive and memory T cell subsets. In its sample, this clonotype was seen many times. As yet, its antigen is unknown. Per the germline V gene, CDR1 is MNHEY and CDR2 is SVGEGT. The CDR3 is 16 amino acids. Trimming pared 6 bases from V and 0 bases from J, leaving 18 bases between. Regarding the study as a whole: TCR transcript changes with activation or differentiation may affect this RNA method.

Adult healthy volunteers gave 2.5 ml peripheral blood for whole-blood RNA. Blood and skin TCR RNA was reverse transcribed with alpha and beta constant primers. Amplification of ligated cDNA took four PCR rounds with SP2 and nested alpha and beta constant primers. Each CDR3 protein gets one entry after TCRdb re-called the 5' RACE reads with MiXCR. The sample lists under 25,000 distinct CDR3 sequences; about 4.4% were seen once. The rearrangement uses TRBV6-2 or TRBV6-3 and TRBJ2-7; D unresolved. The TCR sequence derives from a male donor in good health. The CDR3 is CASSLNPGSPSYEQYF. CDR3 nucleotide sequence: TGTGCCAGCAGCCTCAACCCGGGTTCCCCCTCCTACGAGCAGTACTTC.